Sequencing of this TCR beta chain was carried out in a study of blood T cell repertoires in COVID-19. In the authors' methods: Amplifying reference gene primers gave estimates of nucleated cell counts. Using immunoSEQ multiplex PCR, the repertoire was profiled, and TCRdb retains in-frame clones only, with some absent. V, J and clone size derive from that table, while D and trimming were established from the DNA sequence. In the table there are 70,000 to 95,000 clones, more than 80% of which are singletons. V shed 4 bases, J shed 8 bases, and the junction held 13 bases outside the gene matches. The CDR3 is made up of 15 amino acids. Germline CDR1 and CDR2: GTSNPN and SVGIG (reference sequence). The Seattle site enrolled patients during active infection and followed them longitudinally.

Sequencing was performed on peripheral blood. The chain uses TRBV30 and TRBJ1-2; TRBD1 matches 10 bases. The TCR originated in a man aged 50 to 59 with COVID-19, enrolled during active disease. The CDR3 region is CAWKSGGTGVSGYTF. CDR3 bases: TGTGCCTGGAAATCAGGGGGGACAGGGGTCAGCGGCTACACCTTC.